This T cell receptor beta chain was observed in a study of graft-versus-host responses after intestinal transplantation. About the research overall: Multivisceral, liver-intestinal, or isolated intestinal transplants were received by the recipients. Induction with anti-thymocyte globulin, then tacrolimus and steroids for around three years, was given to all recipients. Study-wide findings and caveats: GvH clonotypes were identified within recipient marrow, with a subset emerging first in ileum or blood.

The length of the CDR3 is 14 residues. CDR1 SNHLY and CDR2 FYNNEI come from the germline V gene. Unmatched junction bases numbered 6, after V lost 7 bases and J lost 3 bases. In the case of this clone: Its cognate antigen is unknown.

Some clones are missing from TCRdb's copy, which holds only in-frame ones; the method was immunoSEQ multiplex PCR. This table has some 87,000 clones, 80% to 95% appearing once. J is TRBJ1-5 and V is TRBV2, with 7 positions matching TRBD1. The clonotype originates from a human donor who received an intestinal transplant. The sequences come from unstimulated CD4+ T cells sorted from spleen or lymph node cells, collected before intestinal transplant. The CDR3 region has the DNA TGTGCCAGCACAGGCAGGGGGAACAATCAGCCCCAGCATTTT. It yields the protein CASTGRGNNQPQHF.